The 14 T cell receptor beta chains below all came from one sample that was sequenced in a study of beta chain features in type 1 diabetes. The entirety of the isolated RNA underwent reverse transcription, so expressed TCRB transcripts were sequenced. Clones were sequenced by immunoSEQ multiplex PCR, and TCRdb holds only the in-frame ones, with some missing. The sample carries more than 300,000 clones, roughly 8% recorded once. The sample comprised central memory CD4+ T cells from blood. These TCRs come from a woman aged 18-29 years in good health.

The table lists this clone with many counts. This chain links TRBV6-5 with TRBJ2-3; 7 positions agree with TRBD1. This CDR3 spans 14 amino acids. Germline V gives CDR1 MNHEY, CDR2 SVGAGI. J was trimmed by 3 bases and V by 6 bases; bases with no gene match: 6. CDR3 sequence (DNA): TGTGCCAGCAGCCGAGACAGGGTAACAGATACGCAGTATTTT. This gives the protein CASSRDRVTDTQYF.

This chain joins TRBV29-1 and TRBJ2-3, with 8 bases lining up with TRBD2. The germline CDR1 and CDR2 sequences are SQVTM and ANQGSEA. The V gene end was trimmed by 6 bases and the J gene end by 0 bases; junction bases not matched to a gene: 5. The CDR3 covers 14 residues. The CDR3 nucleotides are TGCAGCGTGAGACTAGCGACAAGCACAGATACGCAGTATTTT. Its protein is CSVRLATSTDTQYF.

This clone was seen a handful of times. The rearrangement joins TRBV5-6 to TRBJ1-5, with 9 bases that match TRBD1. With V trimmed by 2 bases and J by 4 bases, 4 bases remained unmatched. Germline CDR1 SGHDT, CDR2 YYEEEE. CDR3 length: 15 amino acids. In DNA, the CDR3 is TGTGCCAGCAGCTTAACCGGGACAGGGAATCAGCCCCAGCATTTT. As protein: CASSLTGTGNQPQHF.

This clone has only a few counts. J is TRBJ1-1 and V is TRBV5-1; D is perhaps TRBD1 (5 bases). Looked up from germline, CDR1 is SGHRS and CDR2 is YFSETQ. The CDR3 has 13 amino acids. V was shortened by 2 bases and J by 5 bases, with 10 bases between the two germline ends. The CDR3 protein is CASSLGDDTEAFF. CDR3 coding DNA: TGCGCCAGCAGCTTAGGGGATGATACTGAAGCTTTCTTT.

The rearrangement joins TRBV11-2 to TRBJ2-7; tentative D call: TRBD1 (5 bases). The CDR3 contains 13 residues. Trimming removed 0 bases at V and 11 bases at J, with 14 bases between. Germline V CDR1 and CDR2: SGHAT, FQNNGV. In DNA, the CDR3 is TGTGCCAGCAGCTTAGACCTAAGCAGACAGAAGTACTTC. Encoded protein: CASSLDLSRQKYF.

This rearrangement joins TRBV5-4 to TRBJ2-5; weak D call: TRBD1 (5 bases). The CDR3 has 16 residues. Per germline, CDR1 SGHNT and CDR2 YYREEE (reference sequence). With 4 bases removed from V and 5 bases from J, the gap between germline ends came to 21 bases. CDR3 amino acids: CASSRHTQGRWETQYF. The CDR3 nucleotides read TGTGCCAGCAGCCGACACACGCAGGGAAGGTGGGAGACCCAGTACTTC.

This clone was found many times. Within the sample, other DNA sequences also encode this same CDR3. V and J are TRBV7-2 and TRBJ2-2, with a tentative D call TRBD1 (7 bases). V was trimmed by 1 base and J by 4 bases, leaving 10 bases between them. CDR3 size: 15 residues. CDR1 and CDR2 from the germline V gene are SGHTA and FQGNSA. The CDR3, as DNA: TGTGCCAGCAGCTTAGGGCAGGGGGGCACCGGGGAGCTGTTTTTT. This gives the protein CASSLGQGGTGELFF.

This clone showed up just a few times. The genes are TRBV27 and TRBJ2-7; D tentatively reads TRBD1 or TRBD2 (6 bases each). The V gene lost 5 bases and the J gene lost 3 bases, with 23 bases spanning the gap. The CDR3 totals 17 residues. CDR1 is MNHEY and CDR2 is SMNVEV in the germline V gene (reference sequence). The CDR3 DNA reads as TGTGCCAGCAGTCCCGTTGCTTCCCAGGGGCGGGGCTACGAGCAGTACTTC. This translates into CASSPVASQGRGYEQYF.

The CDR3 reads CASSIDRGGNTEAFF. The CDR3 coding sequence is TGTGCCAGCAGTATCGACAGGGGAGGGAACACTGAAGCTTTCTTT. The chain couples TRBV2 to TRBJ1-1; 8 bases match TRBD1. CDR1 is SNHLY and CDR2 is FYNNEI in the germline V gene. The ends lost 5 bases at V and 1 base at J; junction bases unmatched: 6. The CDR3 contains 15 residues.

The chain couples TRBV10-3 to TRBJ2-1, with D hard to call. The V gene lost 0 bases and the J gene lost 5 bases, with 5 bases spanning the gap. Germline CDR1 and CDR2: ENHRY and SYGVKD. The CDR3 is 13 residues long. DNA for the CDR3: TGTGCCATCAGTGAGTCGAAAAACAATGAGCAGTTCTTC. Protein sequence: CAISESKNNEQFF.

The V call is TRBV28, the J call TRBJ2-7, with 7 bases matching TRBD1. With V trimmed by 6 bases and J by 8 bases, 13 bases remained unmatched. The CDR3 is 14 amino acids. CDR1 and CDR2 from the germline V gene are MDHEN and SYDVKM. CDR3 region: CASSTDGQALKQYF. The DNA of the CDR3 is TGTGCCAGCAGCACAGACGGACAGGCCTTAAAGCAGTACTTC.

This clone has more than one count but fewer than ten. This rearrangement joins TRBV14 to TRBJ2-7; TRBD2 aligns across 9 bases. The junction had 6 bases not matched to a gene; V was cut back by 1 base and J by 8 bases. The CDR3 is made up of 14 amino acids. CDR1 SGHDN and CDR2 FVKESK come from the germline V gene. This chain's CDR3 is CASSQVSSGRQQYF. The DNA of the CDR3 is TGTGCCAGCAGCCAAGTGAGTAGCGGGAGACAGCAGTACTTC.

This clone has just a few counts. The chain couples TRBV6-5 to TRBJ2-5; possibly TRBD2 for D (5 bases). Trimming left V 7 bases short and J 5 bases short, with 14 bases between. The V gene's germline CDR1 is MNHEY and CDR2 SVGAGI. The CDR3 is 13 residues long. The CDR3 loop is CASKRPGGETQYF. DNA of the CDR3: TGTGCCAGCAAACGGCCAGGCGGGGAGACCCAGTACTTC.

This clone was seen a few times. The V and J genes are TRBV2 and TRBJ2-7, with TRBD1 identical over 8 bases. Germline trimming cut 6 bases from V and 4 bases from J; bases unmatched to any gene: 5. The CDR3 is 13 residues long. The germline CDR1 and CDR2 sequences are SNHLY and FYNNEI. The CDR3 spells CASRRQGLYEQYF. CDR3 coding DNA: TGTGCCAGCAGGCGACAGGGGCTATACGAGCAGTACTTC.